The present entry profiles one T cell receptor beta chain with its context. This CDR3 has 15 amino acids. V lost 0 bases, J lost 10 bases, and 13 bases lay in between. In germline, CDR1 is MNHEY, CDR2 SVGAGI. Clones were sequenced by immunoSEQ multiplex PCR, and TCRdb holds only the in-frame ones, with some missing. The data hold nearly 40,000 clones, with roughly nine tenths observed a single time. The data derive from a study of control samples from healthy donors and cancer patients. Input material: blood. The clonotype was recovered from a woman aged 50 to 60 in good health. V and J are TRBV6-5 and TRBJ1-6, with D hard to call. CDR3 coding DNA: TGTGCCAGCAGTTACTCGAAGGGCGACGACTCACCCCTCCACTTT. Translated: CASSYSKGDDSPLHF.